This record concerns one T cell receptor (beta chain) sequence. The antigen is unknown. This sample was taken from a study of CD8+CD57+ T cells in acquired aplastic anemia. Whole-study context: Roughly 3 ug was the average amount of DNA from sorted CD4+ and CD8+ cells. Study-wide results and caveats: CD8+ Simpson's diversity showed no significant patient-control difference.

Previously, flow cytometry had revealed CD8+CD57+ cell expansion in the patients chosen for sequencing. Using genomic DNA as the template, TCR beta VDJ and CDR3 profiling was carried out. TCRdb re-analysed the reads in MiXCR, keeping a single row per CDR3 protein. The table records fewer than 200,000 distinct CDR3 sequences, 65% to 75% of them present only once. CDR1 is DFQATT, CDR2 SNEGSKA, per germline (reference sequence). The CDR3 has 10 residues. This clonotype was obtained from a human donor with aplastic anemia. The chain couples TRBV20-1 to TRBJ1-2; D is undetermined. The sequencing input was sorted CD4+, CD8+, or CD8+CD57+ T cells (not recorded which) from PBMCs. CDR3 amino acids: CSVQSYGYTF. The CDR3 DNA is TGCAGCGTCCAATCCTATGGCTACACCTTC.